The sequence of this T cell receptor (beta chain) was determined in a study of T-cell memory formation after mild COVID-19. Across the whole study: Among the donors, TCR clusters were largely specific to each donor. Study-wide results and limits: Pre-infection memory showed some responding clones, and this suggested that cross-reactive memory joined. Later expanders leaned CD4+, whereas day 15 to 85 contracting clones were balanced CD4/CD8.

This clonotype was observed many times. Its specificity is not known. Germline CDR1 SNHLY, CDR2 FYNNEI. The CDR3 extends over 15 amino acids. Deletions cut 9 bases from V and 5 bases from J, with 23 bases between. Using its own MiXCR run on the 5' RACE reads, TCRdb lists one record per CDR3 protein. Of under 35,000 distinct CDR3 sequences listed, roughly 16% are singletons. The clonotype originates from an adult who had mild COVID-19 (a few samples of this study predate the infection). Cell type and time point are not known. This chain joins TRBV2 and TRBJ2-7, with D perhaps TRBD1 (7 bases). The sequencing input was PBMCs or a T cell subset sorted from them (not recorded which). This CDR3 is CASAFSGTAGDEQYF. The CDR3, as DNA: TGTGCCAGTGCCTTCTCCGGGACAGCGGGCGACGAGCAGTACTTC.